The 10 T cell receptor beta chains below all came from one sample that was sequenced in a study of regulatory T cells in long-lasting Graves disease. Sequencing libraries for TCR beta were prepared with iRepertoire HTBI primers and Arm-PCR of CDR3 regions. TCRdb used MiXCR to reprocess the multiplex PCR reads, holding one entry per CDR3 protein. The sample shows approximately 690,000 distinct CDR3 sequences, approximately 29% of them seen only once. The time point here: persistent/refractory GD, antithyroid drugs over 5 years with positive TRAb. PBMCs were the source of the RNA used for TCR sequencing. Sample: peripheral blood mononuclear cells (PBMCs), taken when the disease was refractory, from a patient treated with antithyroid drugs. The receptor source for this set is a female donor with Graves disease.

This clonotype was observed a few times. The chain joins TRBV3-1 to TRBJ1-5; 11 bases are shared with TRBD1. The V segment lost 3 bases and the J segment 6 bases; nucleotides outside the gene matches: 7. The CDR3 consists of 16 residues. Germline V CDR1 and CDR2: LGHDT, YNNKEL (reference sequence). The CDR3 DNA follows: TGTGCCAGCAGCCAGGCGGGACAGGGGGGTGGTCAGCCCCAGCATTTT. Its protein is CASSQAGQGGGQPQHF.

This sequence joins TRBV27 and TRBJ1-5; no firm D call. Trimming stripped 2 bases from V and 7 bases from J, with 12 bases between. Germline V gene data show CDR1 as MNHEY and CDR2 as SMNVEV (reference sequence). CDR3 size: 14 residues. The CDR3 bases are TGTGCCAGCAGTTTAAGTAGTGTGGTCCAGCCCCAGCATTTT. This codes for CASSLSSVVQPQHF.

This clonotype has just a few counts. This rearrangement joins TRBV7-3 to TRBJ2-2; TRBD2 matches at 7 bases. This CDR3 spans 16 amino acids. V was pared by 1 base and J by 0 bases, with 2 bases of the junction left unmatched. Germline V gene data show CDR1 as SGHTA and CDR2 as FQGTGA. The CDR3 sequence is CASSLMAGANTGELFF. CDR3 bases: TGTGCCAGCAGCTTAATGGCGGGGGCGAACACCGGGGAGCTGTTTTTT.

This clonotype has only a few counts. The J gene is TRBJ2-7, the V gene TRBV7-9; 9 bases are a match to TRBD1. The CDR3 consists of 16 residues. V lost 1 base and J lost 3; bases outside the gene matches: 7. Germline lookup yields CDR1 SEHNR and CDR2 FQNEAQ (reference sequence). CDR3: CASSLGGQGRHYEQYF. CDR3 coding DNA: TGTGCCAGCAGCTTAGGGGGACAGGGAAGGCACTACGAGCAGTACTTC. Drawing the rest from reference TRBV7-9 and TRBJ2-7, the complete variable domain is DTGVSQNPRHKITKRGQNVTFRCDPISEHNRLYWYRQTLGQGPEFLTYFQNEAQLEKSRLLSDRFSAERPKGSFSTLEIQRTEQGDSAMYLCASSLGGQGRHYEQYFGPGTRLTVT.

As to this clonotype: Possible read error: a much larger clone is one base away. The V and J genes are TRBV7-2 and TRBJ1-1, with a possible D match to TRBD1 (5 bases). The V gene lost 5 bases and the J gene lost 0 bases, with 13 bases spanning the gap. There are 15 residues in the CDR3. Germline V gives CDR1 SGHTA, CDR2 FQGNSA. As DNA, the CDR3 is TGTGCCAGCAGCCCCCGGTCGGACATGAACACTGAAGCTTTCTTT. It specifies CASSPRSDMNTEAFF.

This clonotype was seen many times. CDR3 DNA sequence: TGTGCCAGCAGTTTAAGGTTAGGGGGCAATCAGCCCCAGCATTTT. This translates into CASSLRLGGNQPQHF. The chain has TRBV28 and TRBJ1-5; weak D call: TRBD1 (5 bases). The CDR3 runs to 15 residues. Germline values: CDR1 MDHEN, CDR2 SYDVKM. The V end was cut by 2 bases, the J end by 2 bases, with 10 bases between. The complete variable domain, with remaining parts taken from reference TRBV28 and TRBJ1-5, reads DVKVTQSSRYLVKRTGEKVFLECVQDMDHENMFWYRQDPGLGLRLIYFSYDVKMKEKGDIPEGYSVSREKKERFSLILESASTNQTSMYLCASSLRLGGNQPQHFGDGTRLSIL.

This sequence joins TRBV30 and TRBJ1-1; D ambiguous. The V and J ends lost 4 bases and 4 bases respectively, with 13 bases between them. Germline CDR1 reads GTSNPN; CDR2 reads SVGIG (reference sequence). The CDR3 has 13 residues. As DNA, the CDR3 is TGTGCCTGGAATCATCTGGACCGCACTGAAGCTTTCTTT. This translates into CAWNHLDRTEAFF. Using reference TRBV30 and TRBJ1-1 for the parts outside the CDR3, the full variable domain is SQTIHQWPATLVQPVGSPLSLECTVEGTSNPNLYWYRQAAGRGLQLLFYSVGIGQISSEVPQNLSASRPQDRQFILSSKKLLLSDSGFYLCAWNHLDRTEAFFGQGTRLTVV.

This clonotype was seen only a few times. The chain joins TRBV20-1 to TRBJ1-1; D is uncertain. The CDR3 extends over 13 amino acids. CDR1 and CDR2 from the germline V gene are DFQATT and SNEGSKA (reference sequence). V was trimmed by 2 bases and J by 0 bases, leaving 7 bases between them. The chain's CDR3 is CSARTELNTEAFF. The CDR3 DNA follows: TGCAGTGCTAGAACAGAGTTGAACACTGAAGCTTTCTTT.

This clonotype was counted ten times or more. The V gene is TRBV11-2, the J gene TRBJ2-7; 11 nucleotides match TRBD2. Germline loops: CDR1 SGHAT, CDR2 FQNNGV. Trimming took 7 bases from V and 3 from J; bases not matched to a gene: 14. CDR3 size: 17 residues. CDR3 loop: CASTPSLSGRVRYEQYF. CDR3 coding DNA: TGTGCCAGCACCCCCAGTCTTAGCGGGAGGGTCCGCTACGAGCAGTACTTC.

This chain joins TRBV10-3 and TRBJ1-1; D is uncertain. CDR1 ENHRY and CDR2 SYGVKD come from the germline V gene. Trimming took off 6 bases at V and 0 bases at J, with 11 bases between the two ends. The CDR3 spans 14 residues. The CDR3 sequence is CAISQYSMNTEAFF. In nucleotides, the CDR3 is TGTGCCATCAGCCAGTATTCCATGAACACTGAAGCTTTCTTT.